Below, 16 T cell receptor beta chains from the same sample are listed, as sequenced in a study of a mutant IDH1 vaccine in newly diagnosed glioma. Time point described: week 11, during vaccination. Doses comprised 300 ug of mutant IDH1 20-mer peptide each, plus topical imiquimod. For these receptors, no antigen is known. Method: immunoSEQ multiplex PCR; TCRdb's copy keeps in-frame clones and lacks some. The sample lists under 55,000 clones, over 75% occurring once. Here the sequenced sample was PBMCs, taken from a glioma patient whose treatment included an IDH1 peptide vaccine. These receptors all stem from a man over 45 with glioma.

The V call is TRBV7-2, the J call TRBJ2-1, with D unresolved. Germline V lookup: CDR1 SGHTA, CDR2 FQGNSA. This CDR3 contains 16 residues. V was trimmed by 2 bases and J by 5 bases, leaving 16 bases between them. The CDR3 DNA reads TGTGCCAGCAGCTTACCCCCAACCTTCATTGACAATGAGCAGTTCTTC. Encoded protein: CASSLPPTFIDNEQFF.

This clone was seen only once. The J gene is TRBJ2-7, the V gene TRBV6-5; D gene unclear. V dropped 4 bases and J dropped 3 bases, with 16 bases sitting between them. CDR3 length equals 15 residues. Per germline, CDR1 MNHEY and CDR2 SVGAGI. This CDR3 reads CASSFTGRKLYEQYF. The DNA for the CDR3 is TGTGCCAGCAGTTTTACCGGCAGGAAGCTCTACGAGCAGTACTTC.

V gene TRBV18 combines with J gene TRBJ1-4; weak D call: TRBD1 (5 bases). This CDR3 has 16 amino acids. V gave up 6 bases and J gave up 0 bases, with 14 bases separating them. Germline V CDR1 and CDR2: KGHSH, LQKENI. DNA of the CDR3: TGTGCCAGCTCCCCGATACCGGGACCAACTAATGAAAAACTGTTTTTT. Translated, it gives CASSPIPGPTNEKLFF.

V is TRBV25-1 and J is TRBJ2-3; no clear D gene. Germline V gene data show CDR1 as MGHDK and CDR2 as SYGVNS. The CDR3 totals 12 residues. Trimming cost V 3 bases and J 2 bases, with 3 bases left between them. CDR3 protein: CASSDFTDTQYF. Written as DNA, the CDR3 is TGTGCCAGCAGTGATTTCACAGATACGCAGTATTTT.

V gene TRBV4-3 combines with J gene TRBJ1-1; tentative D call: TRBD1 (6 bases). CDR3 length: 13 residues. Trimming took off 8 bases at V and 0 bases at J, with 10 bases between the two ends. Germline values: CDR1 LGHNA, CDR2 YSLEER. The CDR3 nucleotides are TGCGCCAGCGGCAGGGACATGAACACTGAAGCTTTCTTT. Its protein is CASGRDMNTEAFF.

This chain connects TRBV5-1 to TRBJ2-7; D is undetermined. Trimming took off 3 bases at V and 4 bases at J, with 17 bases between the two ends. Per the germline V gene, CDR1 is SGHRS and CDR2 is YFSETQ. The CDR3 length is 15 residues. The CDR3 sequence is CASSSGPSVNYEQYF. Here the CDR3 DNA reads TGCGCCAGCAGCTCCGGACCCTCGGTGAATTACGAGCAGTACTTC.

This chain joins TRBV4-3 and TRBJ2-1; 7 bases match TRBD1. Germline V gives CDR1 LGHNA, CDR2 YSLEER. The CDR3 runs to 15 residues. Trimming took 4 bases from V and 6 from J; bases not matched to a gene: 9. The CDR3 nucleotides are TGCGCCAGCAGCCGACAGGGTATCCAATCCAATGAGCAGTTCTTC. Its translation: CASSRQGIQSNEQFF.

J is TRBJ2-7 and V is TRBV2; tentatively, D is TRBD1 or TRBD2 (5 bases each). V was trimmed by 7 bases and J by 3 bases, leaving 16 bases between them. This CDR3 has 14 residues. Germline CDR1 SNHLY, CDR2 FYNNEI. DNA for the CDR3: TGTGCCAGCAACAGACCTCGGGACGGCTACGAGCAGTACTTC. The encoded protein is CASNRPRDGYEQYF.

This chain connects TRBV28 to TRBJ1-4; D is undetermined. Trimming pared 9 bases from V and 0 bases from J, leaving 8 bases between. The CDR3 consists of 13 residues. CDR1 MDHEN and CDR2 SYDVKM come from the germline V gene. In DNA form, the CDR3 reads TGTGCCAGTGGACTTGCAACTAATGAAAAACTGTTTTTT. It is translated as CASGLATNEKLFF.

J is TRBJ2-6 and V is TRBV5-1; no firm D call. V was pared by 2 bases and J by 2 bases, with 8 bases between. CDR3 length equals 15 residues. From germline, CDR1 is SGHRS and CDR2 YFSETQ. The CDR3 protein is CASSLEAAGANVLTF. The DNA of the CDR3 is TGCGCCAGCAGCTTAGAGGCCGCTGGGGCCAACGTCCTGACTTTC.

This chain connects TRBV27 to TRBJ1-2; a possible D gene is TRBD1 (6 bases). Germline lookup yields CDR1 MNHEY and CDR2 SMNVEV (reference sequence). V lost 4 bases and J 5 bases, leaving 8 bases between the germline ends. CDR3 length equals 12 residues. CDR3 nucleotide sequence: TGTGCCAGCAGTTACACAGGGTATGGCTACACCTTC. It yields the protein CASSYTGYGYTF.

The chain has TRBV5-1 and TRBJ2-1; D is uncertain. The V gene lost 0 bases and the J gene lost 10 bases, with 5 bases spanning the gap. The CDR3 totals 11 residues. Germline V gene data show CDR1 as SGHRS and CDR2 as YFSETQ. CDR3 protein: CASSLDREQFF. The DNA of the CDR3 is TGCGCCAGCAGCTTGGACAGAGAGCAGTTCTTC.

The V and J genes are TRBV15 and TRBJ2-7; 8 nucleotides line up with TRBD1. With V trimmed by 2 bases and J by 4 bases, 1 base remained unmatched. CDR1 is LNHNV, CDR2 YYDKDF, per germline (reference sequence). This CDR3 has 13 amino acids. CDR3 loop: CATSRRTGYEQYF. CDR3 coding DNA: TGTGCCACCAGCAGACGGACAGGGTACGAGCAGTACTTC.

This rearrangement joins TRBV27 to TRBJ1-5; maybe TRBD1 (5 bases). The length of the CDR3 is 16 residues. Trimming left V 5 bases short and J 0 bases short, with 14 bases between. Germline V CDR1 and CDR2: MNHEY, SMNVEV (reference sequence). The CDR3 DNA reads as TGTGCCAGCAGTCCGAGGGGAGTTTTTAGCAATCAGCCCCAGCATTTT. Amino acids: CASSPRGVFSNQPQHF.

This clone was seen just once. The V and J genes are TRBV19 and TRBJ1-1, with a possible D match to TRBD1 (5 bases). Germline-derived CDR1 and CDR2 are LNHDA and SQIVND (reference sequence). The CDR3 totals 15 residues. V gave up 0 bases and J gave up 6 bases, with 14 bases separating them. The CDR3 reads CASSIDPGTRAEAFF. CDR3 sequence (DNA): TGTGCCAGTAGTATAGATCCCGGGACGAGGGCTGAAGCTTTCTTT.

The chain recombines TRBV6-1 with TRBJ2-7; perhaps TRBD1 as D (6 bases). Germline CDR1 and CDR2: MNHNS and SASEGT. The CDR3 is 14 residues long. The V and J ends lost 3 bases and 0 bases respectively, with 9 bases between them. The CDR3 protein is CASSEGAGSYEQYF. The DNA of the CDR3 is TGTGCCAGCAGTGAGGGGGCGGGCTCCTACGAGCAGTACTTC.